The clone carrying this T cell receptor beta chain appeared a single time. Antigen: not known. This may stem from a read error, because a much larger clone lies one nucleotide away. Because it lacks the conserved phenylalanine or tryptophan at the end, this CDR3 is likely a read error. Trimming at V came to 4 bases and at J to 3 bases, leaving 15 bases not matched to a gene. The germline V gene has CDR1 SGHRS and CDR2 YFSETQ. The CDR3 has 17 amino acids. The use of genomic DNA as template underpinned the TCR beta VDJ and CDR3 profiling. TCRdb processed the reads anew with MiXCR; each CDR3 protein has one entry. The sample includes about 190,000 distinct CDR3 sequences, approximately 48% seen only once; the top ten take approximately 9.7%. This record comes from a study of CD8+CD57+ T cells in acquired aplastic anemia. Overall study: Sorted CD4+ and CD8+ cell DNA averaged around 3.5 ug. Study observations and caveats: Patients and controls had in common 25 to 30 CD8+ CDR3 sequences.

Patients included in sequencing had previously demonstrated CD8+CD57+ cell expansion by flow cytometry. The patients, all of them, had severe acquired aplastic anemia. The study sampled blood from patients who had received no therapy. The sample taken for sequencing was sorted CD4+, CD8+, or CD8+CD57+ T cells (not recorded which) from PBMCs. The sequence was collected from a human donor with aplastic anemia. The V call is TRBV5-1, the J call TRBJ2-7, with TRBD2 matching over 8 bases. CDR3 loop: CASSISPGGLFVYEQYL. The CDR3 DNA reads as TGCGCCAGCAGCATCTCACCGGGGGGGCTTTTCGTCTACGAGCAGTACCTC.